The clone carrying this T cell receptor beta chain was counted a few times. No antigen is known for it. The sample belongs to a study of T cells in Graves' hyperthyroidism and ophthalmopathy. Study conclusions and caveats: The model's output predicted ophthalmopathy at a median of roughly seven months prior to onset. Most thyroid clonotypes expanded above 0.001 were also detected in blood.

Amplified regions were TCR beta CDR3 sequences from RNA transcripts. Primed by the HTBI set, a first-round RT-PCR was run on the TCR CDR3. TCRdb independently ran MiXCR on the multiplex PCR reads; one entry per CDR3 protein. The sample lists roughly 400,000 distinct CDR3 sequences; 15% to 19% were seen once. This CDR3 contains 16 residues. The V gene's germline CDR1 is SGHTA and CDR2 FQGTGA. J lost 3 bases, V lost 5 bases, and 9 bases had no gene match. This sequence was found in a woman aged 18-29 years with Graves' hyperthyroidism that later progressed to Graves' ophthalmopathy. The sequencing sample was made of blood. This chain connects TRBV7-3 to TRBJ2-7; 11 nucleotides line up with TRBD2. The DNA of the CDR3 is TGTGCCAGCAGCCCAACTAGCGGGAGTAGGGGCTACGAGCAGTACTTC. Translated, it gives CASSPTSGSRGYEQYF.